Below, 20 T cell receptor beta chains from the same sample are listed, as sequenced in a study of blood T cell repertoires in COVID-19. Data came from immunoSEQ multiplex PCR; TCRdb stores just in-frame clones and leaves some out. This table holds roughly 360,000 clones, 70% to 85% found once. Sequencing was done on a sample of peripheral blood. The source of these receptors is a human donor with acute or convalescent COVID-19. The donor label of this sample is uncertain.

V is TRBV19 and J is TRBJ2-2; TRBD2 aligns across 8 bases. Germline values: CDR1 LNHDA, CDR2 SQIVND (reference sequence). V shed 10 bases and J 6 bases; nucleotides not matched to a gene: 7. CDR3 size: 13 residues. CDR3 amino acids: CATQGLGAGELFF. The DNA for the CDR3 is TGTGCCACACAGGGACTAGGAGCCGGGGAGCTGTTTTTT.

The chain joins TRBV11-2 to TRBJ1-3; D gene ambiguous. Germline CDR1 and CDR2: SGHAT and FQNNGV. V lost 5 bases and J 2 bases, leaving 13 bases between the germline ends. The CDR3 covers 15 residues. CDR3 sequence (DNA): TGTGCCAGCAGCCCCCGCGGCGGGACTGGAAACACCATATATTTT. Translated, it gives CASSPRGGTGNTIYF.

In DNA form, the CDR3 reads TGTGCCAGCAGTGACAGGGAGAAAGAGACCCAGTACTTC. Amino acid sequence: CASSDREKETQYF. V is TRBV28 and J is TRBJ2-5; 7 bases agree with TRBD1. The CDR3 has 13 amino acids. V lost 5 bases, J lost 3 bases, and 3 bases stayed unmatched. Per germline, CDR1 MDHEN and CDR2 SYDVKM.

This clone was detected only a few times. The V and J genes are TRBV7-8 and TRBJ2-7; D is undetermined. The V end lost 4 bases, the J end lost 7 bases, and 17 bases lay between the germline ends. The CDR3 extends over 14 amino acids. From germline, CDR1 is SGHVS and CDR2 FQNEAQ. CDR3 DNA sequence: TGTGCCAGCAGCTCCGGGTCTGGATTTCGTGAGCAGTACTTC. Its translation is CASSSGSGFREQYF.

Details on this clone: Other nucleotide sequences in the sample specify the same CDR3. V usage is TRBV18 and J usage is TRBJ1-2; no firm D call. Deletions cut 2 bases from V and 4 bases from J, with 8 bases between. This CDR3 is built from 13 residues. The V gene's germline CDR1 is KGHSH and CDR2 LQKENI. CDR3 sequence: CASSPDNLYGYTF. CDR3 coding DNA: TGTGCCAGCTCACCAGACAACCTCTATGGCTACACCTTC.

The chain combines TRBV2 with TRBJ1-2; D unclear. Trimming shortened V by 4 bases and J by 2 bases, and 8 bases separated the two germline ends. This CDR3 spans 13 amino acids. Germline V gene sequence: CDR1 SNHLY, CDR2 FYNNEI. CDR3 residues: CASSALINYGYTF. The CDR3 region has the DNA TGTGCCAGCAGTGCGCTAATCAACTATGGCTACACCTTC.

The chain combines TRBV5-5 with TRBJ2-7; no reliable D call. V gave up 2 bases and J gave up 1 base, with 10 bases separating them. The germline CDR1 and CDR2 sequences are SGHKS and YYEKEE (reference sequence). The CDR3 is 14 amino acids. CDR3 residues: CASSFLDQSYEQYF. The CDR3 DNA follows: TGTGCCAGCAGCTTTCTAGATCAATCCTACGAGCAGTACTTC.

The chain employs TRBV19 and TRBJ1-3; D perhaps matches TRBD1 (6 bases). V lost 5 bases and J lost 0, with 17 bases in between. The CDR3 contains 17 residues. CDR1 and CDR2 (germline): LNHDA, SQIVND (reference sequence). The CDR3 region has the DNA TGTGCCAGTAGTCCAGGGGCGGGCAGTCCCTCTGGAAACACCATATATTTT. It yields the protein CASSPGAGSPSGNTIYF.

V usage is TRBV5-4 and J usage is TRBJ1-1; 8 bases align to TRBD1. After removal of 3 bases from V and 4 bases from J, the junction contained 11 bases not matched to a gene. The germline gives CDR1 SGHNT, CDR2 YYREEE (reference sequence). CDR3 length: 16 amino acids. The CDR3 DNA follows: TGTGCCAGCAGCTCCCATCCCCGGGACAGGAGCACTGAAGCTTTCTTT. Translating gives CASSSHPRDRSTEAFF.

J is TRBJ2-7 and V is TRBV10-1; perhaps TRBD2 as D (6 bases). CDR1 is WNHNN and CDR2 is SYGVQD in the germline V gene (reference sequence). The CDR3 contains 16 residues. The V gene lost 6 bases and the J gene lost 5 bases, with 23 bases spanning the gap. The CDR3 bases are TGCGCCAGCAGGAAAGAGGTTATGGAGGGTCAGGACGAGCAGTACTTC. As protein: CASRKEVMEGQDEQYF.

The CDR3 DNA is TGTGCCAGTAGTTCCAGAGCCGGGGGGAATGAGCAGTTCTTC. The encoded protein is CASSSRAGGNEQFF. The chain employs TRBV19 and TRBJ2-1; 7 bases match TRBD2. Germline assignment: CDR1 LNHDA and CDR2 SQIVND (reference sequence). The CDR3 runs 14 residues. V shed 5 bases, J shed 7 bases, and the junction held 8 bases outside the gene matches.

This chain connects TRBV10-2 to TRBJ1-2; TRBD1 is a possible D gene (6 bases). The length of the CDR3 is 14 residues. The ends were cut back, 5 bases at V and 6 bases at J, with 16 bases in the middle. The germline V gene encodes CDR1 WSHSY and CDR2 SAAADI. The CDR3 DNA is TGCGCCAGCAGTTCCCTGGGGGGGCGGAATGGCTACACCTTC. This encodes CASSSLGGRNGYTF.

This chain uses TRBV5-5 with TRBJ1-2, with D possibly TRBD1 on 6 matching bases. The CDR3 runs 14 residues. The V gene's germline CDR1 is SGHKS and CDR2 YYEKEE (reference sequence). V lost 4 bases and J 2 bases, leaving 12 bases between the germline ends. CDR3 loop: CASSGDGTNYGYTF. The DNA for the CDR3 is TGTGCCAGCAGCGGGGACGGGACAAACTATGGCTACACCTTC. Using reference TRBV5-5 and TRBJ1-2 for the parts outside the CDR3, the full variable domain is DAGVTQSPTHLIKTRGQQVTLRCSPISGHKSVSWYQQVLGQGPQFIFQYYEKEERGRGNFPDRFSARQFPNYSSELNVNALLLGDSALYLCASSGDGTNYGYTFGSGTRLTVV.

This clone was observed a few times. This rearrangement joins TRBV12-5 to TRBJ1-4, with 11 bases aligning to TRBD1. The CDR3 loop spans 14 amino acids. J was trimmed by 7 bases and V by 6 bases; bases with no gene match: 4. From germline, CDR1 is LGHNT and CDR2 FRNRAP. CDR3 in DNA: TGTGCTAGTGGCCCCGGGACAGGGGGTGAAAAACTGTTTTTT. Its translation is CASGPGTGGEKLFF.

This clone was found a few times. The rearrangement joins TRBV5-1 to TRBJ1-3; no reliable D call. Germline-derived CDR1 and CDR2 are SGHRS and YFSETQ. V dropped 5 bases and J dropped 0 bases, with 9 bases sitting between them. The CDR3 extends over 14 amino acids. The CDR3: CASRPAISGNTIYF. The CDR3 nucleotides are TGCGCCAGCAGACCCGCGATCTCTGGAAACACCATATATTTT.

This clone was observed a few times. This chain uses TRBV5-1 with TRBJ2-7, with 9 bases identical to TRBD1. V trimming: 1 base; J trimming: 1 base; junction bases outside the gene matches: 6. The CDR3 runs 16 residues. Looked up from germline, CDR1 is SGHRS and CDR2 is YFSETQ. CDR3 in amino acids: CASSLFFGTGSYEQYF. For the CDR3, the DNA is TGCGCCAGCAGCTTGTTTTTCGGGACAGGGTCCTACGAGCAGTACTTC. The full variable domain, completed using reference TRBV5-1 and TRBJ2-7, is KAGVTQTPRYLIKTRGQQVTLSCSPISGHRSVSWYQQTPGQGLQFLFEYFSETQRNKGNFPGRFSGRQFSNSRSEMNVSTLELGDSALYLCASSLFFGTGSYEQYFGPGTRLTVT.

The gene calls are TRBV30 and TRBJ2-2, with 8 nucleotides matching TRBD1. CDR1 and CDR2 from the germline V gene are GTSNPN and SVGIG (reference sequence). The trim removed 4 bases at V and 3 bases at J, leaving 7 bases unmatched. The CDR3 sequence is 15 residues long. DNA of the CDR3: TGTGCCTGGAAAGTGGACAGGGTCTACACCGGGGAGCTGTTTTTT. This gives the protein CAWKVDRVYTGELFF.

The chain carries TRBV11-2 and TRBJ2-5, with D possibly TRBD1 on 5 matching bases. V lost 4 bases to trimming and J lost 2 bases, with 23 bases between them. Germline CDR1 SGHAT, CDR2 FQNNGV. The CDR3 covers 18 residues. The CDR3 DNA is TGTGCCAGCAGCTGGCAGAGGAATGGGGCACCCCCTCAAGAGACCCAGTACTTC. It is translated as CASSWQRNGAPPQETQYF.

The chain uses TRBV27 and TRBJ2-7; 9 bases align to TRBD2. The ends lost 5 bases at V and 4 bases at J; junction bases unmatched: 9. The CDR3 has 15 residues. Germline values: CDR1 MNHEY, CDR2 SMNVEV (reference sequence). The CDR3: CASSLWGGREYEQYF. The CDR3 DNA follows: TGTGCCAGCAGTCTGTGGGGCGGGAGGGAGTACGAGCAGTACTTC.

V is TRBV6-5 and J is TRBJ1-1; TRBD1 is a possible D gene (5 bases). V lost 8 bases and J lost 6, with 10 bases in between. The CDR3 covers 11 residues. Germline V gene lookup returns CDR1 MNHEY and CDR2 SVGAGI. CDR3 sequence: CASDQGAEAFF. CDR3 nucleotide sequence: TGTGCCAGCGATCAGGGCGCTGAAGCTTTCTTT.